One and the same sample provided the 23 T cell receptor beta chains below, sequenced in a study of blood T cell repertoires in COVID-19. Using immunoSEQ multiplex PCR, the repertoire was profiled, and TCRdb retains in-frame clones only, with some absent. The data contain tens of thousands of clones, around nine tenths of them singletons. Sequenced input: PBMCs or T cells enriched from blood (not recorded which). The receptor source for this set is a woman aged 45-65 years with acute COVID-19.

This clone occurred a few times. The J gene is TRBJ2-6, the V gene TRBV30; the D gene is possibly TRBD1 (5 bases). CDR1 is GTSNPN, CDR2 SVGIG, per germline (reference sequence). This CDR3 has 14 amino acids. Trimming left V 0 bases short and J 3 bases short, with 6 bases between. This CDR3 reads CAWSVGVGANVLTF. The CDR3 region has the DNA TGTGCCTGGAGTGTAGGGGTTGGGGCCAACGTCCTGACTTTC.

V is TRBV10-3 and J is TRBJ1-1; TRBD1 agrees at 7 bases. Germline CDR1 ENHRY, CDR2 SYGVKD. This CDR3 spans 12 amino acids. V lost 5 bases, J lost 8 bases, and 5 bases stayed unmatched. The CDR3 here is CAISRTGREAFF. CDR3 nucleotides: TGTGCCATCAGTAGGACAGGAAGAGAAGCTTTCTTT.

The chain couples TRBV18 to TRBJ1-2; the match to TRBD1 covers 10 bases. V trimming: 6 bases; J trimming: 4 bases; junction bases outside the gene matches: 20. Germline-derived CDR1 and CDR2 are KGHSH and LQKENI. This CDR3 spans 19 amino acids. As DNA, the CDR3 is TGTGCCAGCTCGCCAAACAGTCCCGGGACAGGGGCTGGCGGCTATGGCTACACCTTC. It codes for CASSPNSPGTGAGGYGYTF.

V and J are TRBV2 and TRBJ1-4; 7 bases map to TRBD1. J gave up 7 bases and V 6 bases, and 8 bases lay outside the gene matches. Per germline, CDR1 SNHLY and CDR2 FYNNEI. The CDR3 sequence is 14 residues long. The CDR3 loop reads CASRATGMGEKLFF. In nucleotides, the CDR3 is TGTGCCAGCAGGGCGACAGGGATGGGTGAAAAACTGTTTTTT.

The genes are TRBV7-2 and TRBJ2-5; no clear D. The CDR3 extends over 13 amino acids. Between the trimmed V and J ends, which lost 5 bases and 9 bases, there was a span of 16 bases. The V gene's germline CDR1 is SGHTA and CDR2 FQGNSA. Here the CDR3 reads CASSPMTPQAQYF. CDR3 in DNA: TGTGCCAGCAGCCCCATGACCCCCCAGGCCCAGTACTTC.

The chain uses TRBV27 and TRBJ2-7, with TRBD1 identical over 9 bases. The CDR3 is 15 amino acids. CDR1 is MNHEY and CDR2 is SMNVEV in the germline V gene (reference sequence). The V and J ends lost 4 bases and 3 bases, in that order; junction bases with no gene match: 7. This CDR3 is CASSSGTGHIYEQYF. The DNA of the CDR3 is TGTGCCAGCAGTTCGGGGACAGGGCACATCTACGAGCAGTACTTC.

This chain connects TRBV7-9 to TRBJ2-1; D not certain. The CDR3 extends over 14 amino acids. Trimming pared 2 bases from V and 5 bases from J, leaving 10 bases between. Germline V gene sequence: CDR1 SEHNR, CDR2 FQNEAQ (reference sequence). The CDR3 DNA reads as TGTGCCAGCAGCTTAACCCCACTGCACAATGAGCAGTTCTTC. Translation gives CASSLTPLHNEQFF.

This chain joins TRBV3-1 (or the pseudogene TRBV3-2) and TRBJ2-7, with TRBD2 matching over 11 bases. Per germline, CDR1 LGHDT and CDR2 YNNKEL (reference sequence). The junction had 5 bases not matched to a gene; V was cut back by 1 base and J by 3 bases. This CDR3 comprises 16 residues. In DNA, the CDR3 is TGTGCCAGCAGCCAAGTAGCGGGAGGGCCTAGCTACGAGCAGTACTTC. Translation: CASSQVAGGPSYEQYF.

The J gene is TRBJ1-2, the V gene TRBV13; the match to TRBD1 covers 9 bases. Germline CDR1 PRHDT, CDR2 FYEKMQ (reference sequence). V lost 5 bases, J lost 5 bases, and 9 bases stayed unmatched. This CDR3 is built from 15 residues. Here the CDR3 reads CASSVWDRDTYGYTF. DNA of the CDR3: TGTGCCAGCAGCGTTTGGGACAGGGATACGTATGGCTACACCTTC.

This clone was found a few times. The gene calls are TRBV5-4 and TRBJ2-3; 8 nucleotides line up with TRBD2. The trim removed 3 bases at V and 1 base at J, leaving 4 bases unmatched. CDR1 and CDR2 (germline): SGHNT, YYREEE (reference sequence). The CDR3 has 15 residues. In nucleotides, the CDR3 is TGTGCCAGCAGCTCAGCGGGAGCCGGCACAGATACGCAGTATTTT. Translating it yields CASSSAGAGTDTQYF.

The rearrangement uses TRBV7-2 and TRBJ2-1; TRBD2 matches 14 bases. After removal of 4 bases from V and 9 bases from J, the junction contained 5 bases not matched to a gene. This CDR3 is built from 15 residues. Germline loops: CDR1 SGHTA, CDR2 FQGNSA. CDR3 nucleotides: TGTGCCAGCAGCTATGGGACTAGCGGGAGTAGTGAGCAGTTCTTC. Protein: CASSYGTSGSSEQFF.

Here the CDR3 DNA reads TGTGCCAGCAGCACCCAGACAGGCTCTGGAAACACCATATATTTT. Its protein product is CASSTQTGSGNTIYF. The V gene is TRBV9, the J gene TRBJ1-3; possibly TRBD1 for D (6 bases). Germline V lookup: CDR1 SGDLS, CDR2 YYNGEE. The CDR3 runs to 15 residues. Between the trimmed V and J ends, which lost 4 bases and 0 bases, there was a span of 11 bases. Based on the CDR3 plus reference TRBV9 and TRBJ1-3, the full variable domain is DSGVTQTPKHLITATGQRVTLRCSPRSGDLSVYWYQQSLDQGLQFLIQYYNGEERAKGNILERFSAQQFPDLHSELNLSSLELGDSALYFCASSTQTGSGNTIYFGEGSWLTVV.

CDR3 residues: CAWSRGLAAGNEQFF. DNA of the CDR3: TGTGCCTGGAGTCGGGGACTAGCGGCCGGGAATGAGCAGTTCTTC. The chain uses TRBV30 and TRBJ2-1; TRBD2 agrees at 11 bases. The V segment lost 2 bases and the J segment 7 bases; nucleotides outside the gene matches: 7. The germline gives CDR1 GTSNPN, CDR2 SVGIG (reference sequence). The CDR3 sequence is 15 residues long.

A single count supports this clone. The chain joins TRBV11-2 to TRBJ2-1; D perhaps matches TRBD2 (5 bases). CDR1 is SGHAT, CDR2 FQNNGV, per germline. CDR3 size: 14 residues. Trimming removed 5 bases at V and 3 bases at J, with 11 bases between. CDR3 sequence reads: CASSSPGLYNEQFF. The CDR3 DNA is TGTGCCAGCAGCAGTCCCGGACTCTACAATGAGCAGTTCTTC.

This chain links TRBV30 with TRBJ1-1, with 10 bases that match TRBD1. The CDR3 sequence is 13 residues long. From germline, CDR1 is GTSNPN and CDR2 SVGIG (reference sequence). V gave up 8 bases and J gave up 3 bases; unmatched junction bases: 6. Here the CDR3 reads CARTGTGDTEAFF. The CDR3 region has the DNA TGTGCCCGGACCGGGACAGGGGACACTGAAGCTTTCTTT.

CDR3 region: CASSQDGRATPGWEKLFF. The CDR3 bases are TGCGCCAGCAGCCAAGATGGCAGGGCTACCCCGGGTTGGGAAAAACTGTTTTTT. The V call is TRBV4-1, the J call TRBJ1-4, with a tentative D call TRBD1 (5 bases). The CDR3 runs to 18 residues. Germline CDR1 reads MGHRA; CDR2 reads YSYEKL. Trimming removed 0 bases from V and 8 bases from J, with 22 bases in between.

The sample holds one count of this clone. The chain carries TRBV5-4 and TRBJ1-4, with D uncertain. V gave up 1 base and J gave up 1 base, with 5 bases separating them. The CDR3 covers 14 residues. The germline V gene has CDR1 SGHNT and CDR2 YYREEE (reference sequence). Here the CDR3 reads CASSLSRTNEKLFF. CDR3 bases: TGTGCCAGCAGCTTGTCTAGAACTAATGAAAAACTGTTTTTT.

J is TRBJ1-5 and V is TRBV2; 11 bases match TRBD1. V shed 4 bases, J shed 2 bases, and the junction held 10 bases outside the gene matches. Germline V gene sequence: CDR1 SNHLY, CDR2 FYNNEI. The CDR3 covers 18 residues. CDR3 loop: CASSARDRGTRRNQPQHF. DNA for the CDR3: TGTGCCAGCAGTGCCCGGGACAGGGGGACGAGGCGCAATCAGCCCCAGCATTTT.

The V gene is TRBV4-2, the J gene TRBJ2-7, with TRBD2 identical over 8 bases. The J segment lost 0 bases and the V segment lost 1 base, leaving 5 bases of the junction unmatched. The length of the CDR3 is 16 residues. Looked up from germline, CDR1 is LGHNA and CDR2 is YNFKEQ. In DNA form, the CDR3 reads TGTGCCAGCAGCCAAGGCGTAGCGGGACGCTCCTACGAGCAGTACTTC. It translates to CASSQGVAGRSYEQYF.

The V call is TRBV19, the J call TRBJ2-7; 14 bases map to TRBD2. The V segment lost 6 bases and the J segment 5 bases; nucleotides outside the gene matches: 6. Germline V gene lookup returns CDR1 LNHDA and CDR2 SQIVND (reference sequence). The CDR3 covers 15 residues. The CDR3 protein is CASSRGTSGSHEQYF. CDR3 in DNA: TGTGCCAGTAGCCGCGGGACTAGCGGGAGCCACGAGCAGTACTTC.

The rearrangement joins TRBV29-1 to TRBJ1-1; D is unresolved. The CDR3 length is 12 residues. CDR1 SQVTM and CDR2 ANQGSEA come from the germline V gene. The V end lost 8 bases, the J end lost 4 bases, and 14 bases lay between the germline ends. CDR3 nucleotides: TGCAGCACGGCCCGGGAGGGCACTGAAGCTTTCTTT. It yields the protein CSTAREGTEAFF.

The V call is TRBV19, the J call TRBJ1-2; 10 bases map to TRBD1. CDR3 size: 14 residues. With V trimmed by 5 bases and J by 6 bases, 6 bases remained unmatched. Germline loops: CDR1 LNHDA, CDR2 SQIVND (reference sequence). CDR3: CASSRTGGLDGYTF. Here the CDR3 DNA reads TGTGCCAGTAGTCGGACAGGGGGGTTAGATGGCTACACCTTC.

The rearrangement links TRBV28 to TRBJ1-2, with TRBD1 matching 7 bases. The CDR3 length is 12 residues. The V and J ends lost 11 bases and 6 bases, in that order; junction bases with no gene match: 9. Per germline, CDR1 MDHEN and CDR2 SYDVKM. This CDR3 reads CAGQDSSDGYTF. The CDR3, as DNA: TGTGCCGGACAGGACAGCAGTGATGGCTACACCTTC.